The TCR beta chain described here comes from a study of shared clonotypes between healthy human individuals. Findings and limits, study-wide: Sampling included only blood; tissue repertoires likely differ. Some clonotypes were shared by all four sorted-subset donors, while others were not shared. The non-shared ones had lower generation probabilities than the shared ones. Sharing across several donors was seen in roughly 5.2% of naive CD4 clonotypes.

This clone was recorded once. Its antigen is not identified. Only CD45RO-negative cells positively selected for CCR7 counted as naive CD8 cells, so terminally differentiated effector memory CD45RA+ cells were excluded. Germline CDR1 and CDR2: SGHDT and YYEEEE. CDR3 length: 15 residues. Trimming cost V 4 bases and J 8 bases, with 19 bases left between them. Sorted subsets were amplified in replicate PCRs using around 220 ng DNA, around 30,000 T cell genomes. TCRdb's table, derived via immunoSEQ multiplex PCR, lists solely in-frame clones and lacks some. Among about 1,900,000 clones, approximately 94% were seen once, and the ten largest hold roughly 1%.

This sequence joins TRBV5-6 and TRBJ1-3, with D maybe TRBD1 (5 bases). The sample taken for sequencing was naive CD8+ T cells sorted from blood. The clonotype was recovered from a man aged 18 to 35 in good health. Here the CDR3 reads CASSPWDSGSDTIYF. The CDR3 coding sequence is TGTGCCAGCAGCCCCTGGGACTCCGGATCGGACACCATATATTTT.